This entry lists 27 T cell receptor beta chains sequenced from one sample in a study of T cell changes during pregnancy in multiple sclerosis. Profiled with immunoSEQ multiplex PCR; TCRdb holds only in-frame clones, not every one. The table has approximately 42,000 clones, 84% seen once. The source was CD4+ T cells from peripheral blood mononuclear cells, collected before pregnancy. The receptors shown here come from a female donor with multiple sclerosis, enrolled in a pregnancy study.

The DNA of the CDR3 is TGCGCCAGCAGCTGGAGCGGATATAGCACAGATACGCAGTATTTT. This encodes CASSWSGYSTDTQYF. V is TRBV5-1 and J is TRBJ2-3; maybe TRBD2 (5 bases). The V gene's germline CDR1 is SGHRS and CDR2 YFSETQ. The CDR3 covers 15 residues. The V gene lost 3 bases and the J gene lost 0 bases, with 11 bases spanning the gap.

This clone has only one observation. V usage is TRBV10-1 and J usage is TRBJ2-1; 8 nucleotides align to TRBD2. V lost 4 bases, J lost 7 bases, and 15 bases stayed unmatched. The CDR3 contains 17 residues. The germline gives CDR1 WNHNN, CDR2 SYGVQD (reference sequence). The chain's CDR3 is CASSGGSGTPGRNEQFF. The CDR3 DNA reads as TGCGCCAGCAGTGGTGGTAGCGGGACCCCAGGGAGGAATGAGCAGTTCTTC.

This clone was seen ten or more times. The V gene is TRBV20-1, the J gene TRBJ2-1; 7 nucleotides match TRBD1. Germline CDR1 reads DFQATT; CDR2 reads SNEGSKA (reference sequence). CDR3 length: 10 amino acids. The CDR3 is CRAGGNEQFF. In nucleotides, the CDR3 is TGCAGAGCAGGGGGCAATGAGCAGTTCTTC.

The rearrangement joins TRBV7-9 to TRBJ1-6, with TRBD1 matching 7 bases. Germline V gene sequence: CDR1 SEHNR, CDR2 FQNEAQ (reference sequence). J was trimmed by 7 bases and V by 5 bases; bases with no gene match: 5. This CDR3 is 14 amino acids long. CDR3 in DNA: TGTGCCAGCAGCCAGAACAGGGGAAATTCACCCCTCCACTTT. Its translation is CASSQNRGNSPLHF.

This clone has only a few counts. The chain is built from TRBV7-9 and TRBJ1-5; no clear D gene. The germline V gene encodes CDR1 SEHNR and CDR2 FQNEAQ (reference sequence). The CDR3 covers 16 residues. Between the trimmed V and J ends, which lost 5 bases and 1 base, there was a span of 15 bases. The CDR3 here is CASSIEVGESNQPQHF. The CDR3 DNA sequence: TGTGCCAGCAGCATTGAGGTCGGGGAAAGCAATCAGCCCCAGCATTTT. The full variable domain, rest sourced from reference TRBV7-9 and TRBJ1-5, is DTGVSQNPRHKITKRGQNVTFRCDPISEHNRLYWYRQTLGQGPEFLTYFQNEAQLEKSRLLSDRFSAERPKGSFSTLEIQRTEQGDSAMYLCASSIEVGESNQPQHFGDGTRLSIL.

This clone was counted only a few times. The chain has TRBV30 and TRBJ1-2; D is uncertain. CDR3 length: 11 amino acids. Germline V gene sequence: CDR1 GTSNPN, CDR2 SVGIG (reference sequence). Trimming cost V 1 base and J 7 bases, with 7 bases left between them. CDR3 DNA sequence: TGTGCCTGGAGTGCCGGGGTTGGCTACACCTTC. Translated, it gives CAWSAGVGYTF.

This chain joins TRBV2 and TRBJ2-1; the D gene is possibly TRBD2 (6 bases). CDR1 and CDR2 from the germline V gene are SNHLY and FYNNEI. The CDR3 spans 12 residues. V was trimmed by 6 bases and J by 7 bases, leaving 10 bases between them. The CDR3 loop is CASRVGGNEQFF. In nucleotides, the CDR3 is TGTGCCAGCAGGGTGGGAGGTAATGAGCAGTTCTTC.

This chain connects TRBV10-3 to TRBJ2-5; 7 bases are a match to TRBD1. The germline V gene has CDR1 ENHRY and CDR2 SYGVKD. This CDR3 is 15 amino acids long. After removal of 3 bases from V and 0 bases from J, the junction contained 4 bases not matched to a gene. The CDR3 DNA sequence: TGTGCCATCAGTGACCCGGGACAGAACCAAGAGACCCAGTACTTC. It codes for CAISDPGQNQETQYF.

The rearrangement joins TRBV10-3 to TRBJ1-1; 11 nucleotides align to TRBD1. Trimming cost V 7 bases and J 3 bases; bases outside gene matches: 7. The CDR3 has 15 residues. The germline V gene has CDR1 ENHRY and CDR2 SYGVKD. CDR3 bases: TGTGCCATCACCCGGGACAGGGGGACGGACACTGAAGCTTTCTTT. This translates into CAITRDRGTDTEAFF.

This clone was observed a single time. V is TRBV5-6 and J is TRBJ2-1, with TRBD2 identical over 8 bases. Germline CDR1 and CDR2: SGHDT and YYEEEE. This CDR3 has 17 residues. J was trimmed by 7 bases and V by 5 bases; bases with no gene match: 17. The CDR3 DNA reads as TGTGCCAGCAGAACGGGAGCCGGGACTAGGTTGGGTAATGAGCAGTTCTTC. It yields the protein CASRTGAGTRLGNEQFF.

The chain employs TRBV5-1 and TRBJ2-2, with D perhaps matching TRBD1 (6 bases). CDR3 length equals 14 residues. CDR1 and CDR2 (germline): SGHRS, YFSETQ. Trimming removed 4 bases from V and 4 bases from J, with 11 bases in between. This chain's CDR3 is CASSRDTPTGELFF. The CDR3 DNA follows: TGCGCCAGCAGCCGGGACACCCCCACCGGGGAGCTGTTTTTT.

The table lists this clone with a few counts. This chain connects TRBV7-9 to TRBJ1-5; D is unclear. This CDR3 region has 15 residues. Germline lookup yields CDR1 SEHNR and CDR2 FQNEAQ (reference sequence). V was trimmed by 5 bases and J by 7 bases, leaving 18 bases between them. The DNA for the CDR3 is TGTGCCAGCAGCCCCTCCGGGTCAGAATGGCAGCCCCAGCATTTT. This sequence encodes CASSPSGSEWQPQHF.

This clone was seen a handful of times. The V call is TRBV7-2, the J call TRBJ2-1; D is uncertain. V lost 3 bases and J 5 bases, leaving 8 bases between the germline ends. The CDR3 consists of 13 residues. Germline-derived CDR1 and CDR2 are SGHTA and FQGNSA. As DNA, the CDR3 is TGTGCCAGCAGCTTCACGGAGCACAATGAGCAGTTCTTC. Translation gives CASSFTEHNEQFF.

The rearrangement joins TRBV7-3 to TRBJ2-2, with D possibly matching TRBD1 (7 bases). The length of the CDR3 is 17 residues. The germline V and J ends were trimmed by 6 bases and 1 base, with 18 bases remaining between them. Germline CDR1 reads SGHTA; CDR2 reads FQGTGA. CDR3 nucleotides: TGTGCCAGCAGAAAATCAAGGGGGGACAGGAACACCGGGGAGCTGTTTTTT. Amino acid sequence: CASRKSRGDRNTGELFF. The whole variable domain, filled in from reference TRBV7-3 and TRBJ2-2, reads GAGVSQTPSNKVTEKGKYVELRCDPISGHTALYWYRQSLGQGPEFLIYFQGTGAADDSGLPNDRFFAVRPEGSVSTLKIQRTERGDSAVYLCASRKSRGDRNTGELFFGEGSRLTVL.

The J gene is TRBJ1-2, the V gene TRBV28; no firm D call. Trimming shortened V by 4 bases and J by 5 bases, and 20 bases separated the two germline ends. CDR3 length equals 16 residues. Germline CDR1 is MDHEN and CDR2 is SYDVKM. The CDR3 coding sequence is TGTGCCAGCAGTTCCCCCCTGGTATTCGCGGGGTATGGCTACACCTTC. Residues: CASSSPLVFAGYGYTF.

V and J are TRBV6-4 and TRBJ1-1, with D unresolved. Trimming removed 0 bases at V and 1 base at J, with 9 bases between. This CDR3 is built from 15 residues. The V gene's germline CDR1 is MRHNA and CDR2 SNTAGT. The CDR3 nucleotides are TGTGCCAGCAGTGACTCGTCCCAGGAGAACACTGAAGCTTTCTTT. Protein: CASSDSSQENTEAFF.

CDR3 residues: CASSLDSGLPQYF. The CDR3 nucleotides are TGTGCCAGCAGCTTAGATTCAGGACTCCCGCAGTACTTC. V and J are TRBV11-2 and TRBJ2-7, with D perhaps matching TRBD2 (5 bases). The CDR3 extends over 13 amino acids. Germline CDR1 SGHAT, CDR2 FQNNGV. V was pared by 0 bases and J by 9 bases, with 12 bases between.

This chain's CDR3 is CASSRGTGMGYTF. As DNA, the CDR3 is TGTGCCAGCAGCCGAGGGACAGGGATGGGCTACACCTTC. V is TRBV27 and J is TRBJ1-2; 9 bases align to TRBD1. The ends lost 6 bases at V and 8 bases at J; junction bases unmatched: 7. The germline CDR1 and CDR2 sequences are MNHEY and SMNVEV (reference sequence). This CDR3 region has 13 residues.

Here the CDR3 reads CAWSVGSGFTF. Here the CDR3 DNA reads TGTGCCTGGAGTGTAGGGTCAGGGTTCACCTTC. The V call is TRBV30, the J call TRBJ1-2, with D perhaps matching TRBD1 (5 bases). CDR3 length: 11 amino acids. The V and J ends lost 0 bases and 13 bases respectively, with 12 bases between them. CDR1 is GTSNPN, CDR2 SVGIG, per germline (reference sequence).

The CDR3 region is CASSTRQPGELFF. CDR3 nucleotides: TGTGCCAGCAGCACTCGACAGCCCGGGGAGCTGTTTTTT. The genes are TRBV6-5 and TRBJ2-2; maybe TRBD1 (5 bases). V dropped 6 bases and J dropped 6 bases, with 11 bases sitting between them. The germline V gene encodes CDR1 MNHEY and CDR2 SVGAGI. The CDR3 extends over 13 amino acids.

Only a few counts were recorded for this clone. V usage is TRBV7-2 and J usage is TRBJ2-1; D is uncertain. The V and J ends lost 8 bases and 5 bases respectively, with 13 bases between them. CDR3 size: 13 residues. CDR1 and CDR2 from the germline V gene are SGHTA and FQGNSA. This CDR3 reads CASGTWRNNEQFF. For the CDR3, the DNA is TGTGCCAGCGGAACCTGGCGGAACAATGAGCAGTTCTTC.

V and J are TRBV5-1 and TRBJ2-5; D is perhaps TRBD1 (6 bases). Trimming left V 0 bases short and J 4 bases short, with 19 bases between. Germline V CDR1 and CDR2: SGHRS, YFSETQ. The length of the CDR3 is 17 residues. The CDR3 protein is CASSLAQRTVQLETQYF. DNA of the CDR3: TGCGCCAGCAGCTTGGCCCAAAGGACAGTCCAGTTAGAGACCCAGTACTTC.

This clone was observed a handful of times. This chain uses TRBV7-2 with TRBJ1-6, with D perhaps TRBD1 (6 bases). This CDR3 has 14 residues. From germline, CDR1 is SGHTA and CDR2 FQGNSA. The V end lost 4 bases, the J end lost 9 bases, and 13 bases lay between the germline ends. The CDR3 here is CASSSYDRISPLHF. CDR3 bases: TGTGCCAGCAGCTCATATGACAGGATTTCACCCCTCCACTTT. The entire variable domain, with the rest obtained from reference TRBV7-2 and TRBJ1-6, is as follows: GAGVSQSPSNKVTEKGKDVELRCDPISGHTALYWYRQSLGQGLEFLIYFQGNSAPDKSGLPSDRFSAERTGGSVSTLTIQRTQQEDSAVYLCASSSYDRISPLHFGNGTRLTVT.

The rearrangement uses TRBV18 and TRBJ2-3; D remains unclear. CDR1 is KGHSH, CDR2 LQKENI, per germline. V lost 6 bases, J lost 0 bases, and 10 bases lay in between. The CDR3 runs 14 residues. The chain's CDR3 is CASSGSLSTDTQYF. The CDR3 DNA follows: TGTGCCAGCTCGGGCAGCCTGAGCACAGATACGCAGTATTTT.

As to this clone: The junction does not match germline at one end; this may be a read error. The chain uses TRBV6-5 and TRBJ1-2, with TRBD1 matching over 9 bases. CDR3 length: 14 amino acids. Germline values: CDR1 MNHEY, CDR2 SVGAGI. The CDR3 region is CASSPGWTGELDAF. The CDR3 region has the DNA TGTGCCAGCAGTCCCGGGTGGACAGGGGAGCTGGACGCCTTC.

The chain uses TRBV5-8 and TRBJ2-3; TRBD2 matches 7 bases. Germline V gene lookup returns CDR1 SGHTS and CDR2 YDEGEE. The CDR3 has 16 amino acids. The V gene end was trimmed by 0 bases and the J gene end by 5 bases; junction bases not matched to a gene: 9. CDR3 DNA: TGTGCCAGCAGCTTGGCGGCTAGCGGATGGGGAGATACGCAGTATTTT. This codes for CASSLAASGWGDTQYF.

The gene calls are TRBV7-7 and TRBJ2-3, with TRBD2 matching over 8 bases. This CDR3 is built from 16 residues. Germline CDR1 and CDR2: SSHAT and FNYEAQ (reference sequence). Trimming took 0 bases from V and 3 from J; bases not matched to a gene: 5. CDR3 nucleotide sequence: TGTGCCAGCAGCTTAGCGTTGGCTAGCGGGACAGATACGCAGTATTTT. This encodes CASSLALASGTDTQYF. Full variable domain (missing parts from reference TRBV7-7 and TRBJ2-3): GAGVSQSPRYKVTKRGQDVTLRCDPISSHATLYWYQQALGQGPEFLTYFNYEAQPDKSGLPSDRFSAERPEGSISTLTIQRTEQRDSAMYRCASSLALASGTDTQYFGPGTRLTVL.